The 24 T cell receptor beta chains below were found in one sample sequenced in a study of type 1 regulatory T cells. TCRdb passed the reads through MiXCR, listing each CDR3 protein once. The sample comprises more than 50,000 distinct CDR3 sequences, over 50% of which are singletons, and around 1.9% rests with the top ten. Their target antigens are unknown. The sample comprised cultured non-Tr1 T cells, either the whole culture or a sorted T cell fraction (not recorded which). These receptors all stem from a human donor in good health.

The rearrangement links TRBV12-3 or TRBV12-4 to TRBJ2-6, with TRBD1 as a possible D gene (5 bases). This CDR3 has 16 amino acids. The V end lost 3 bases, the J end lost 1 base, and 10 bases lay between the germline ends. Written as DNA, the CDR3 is TGTGCCAGCAGTTTTTGGGCAGGGTCTGGGGCCAACGTCCTGACTTTC. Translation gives CASSFWAGSGANVLTF.

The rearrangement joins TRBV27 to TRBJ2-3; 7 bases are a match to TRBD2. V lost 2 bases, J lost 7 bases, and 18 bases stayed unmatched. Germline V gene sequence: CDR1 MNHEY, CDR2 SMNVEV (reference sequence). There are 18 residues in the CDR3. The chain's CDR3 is CASSLPPGPAGRGYTQYF. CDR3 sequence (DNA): TGTGCCAGCAGTTTACCCCCGGGGCCAGCGGGACGGGGTTATACGCAGTATTTT.

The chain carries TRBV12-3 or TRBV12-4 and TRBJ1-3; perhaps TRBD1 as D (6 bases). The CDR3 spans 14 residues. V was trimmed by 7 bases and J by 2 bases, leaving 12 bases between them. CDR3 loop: CASTDSGAGNTIYF. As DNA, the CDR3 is TGTGCCAGCACCGATTCAGGGGCTGGAAACACCATATATTTT.

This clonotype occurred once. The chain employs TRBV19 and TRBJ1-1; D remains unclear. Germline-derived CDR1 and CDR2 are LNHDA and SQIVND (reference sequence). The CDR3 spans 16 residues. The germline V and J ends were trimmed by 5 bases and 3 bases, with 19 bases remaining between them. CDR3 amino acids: CASSASSGSSYTEAFF. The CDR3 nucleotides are TGTGCCAGTAGTGCATCTAGTGGGTCAAGCTACACTGAAGCTTTCTTT.

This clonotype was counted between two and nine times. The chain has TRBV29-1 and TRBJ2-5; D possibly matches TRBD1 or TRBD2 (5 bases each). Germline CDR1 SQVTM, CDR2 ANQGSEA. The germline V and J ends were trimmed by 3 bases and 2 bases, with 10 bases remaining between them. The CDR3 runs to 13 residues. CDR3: CSVDGTPQETQYF. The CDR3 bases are TGCAGCGTTGATGGGACGCCTCAAGAGACCCAGTACTTC.

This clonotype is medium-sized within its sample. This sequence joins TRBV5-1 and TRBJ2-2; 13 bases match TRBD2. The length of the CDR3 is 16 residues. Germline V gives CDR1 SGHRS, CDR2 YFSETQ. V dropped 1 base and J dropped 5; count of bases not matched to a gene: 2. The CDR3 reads CASSLRTSGSTGELFF. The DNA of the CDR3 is TGCGCCAGCAGCTTGAGGACTAGCGGGAGTACCGGGGAGCTGTTTTTT.

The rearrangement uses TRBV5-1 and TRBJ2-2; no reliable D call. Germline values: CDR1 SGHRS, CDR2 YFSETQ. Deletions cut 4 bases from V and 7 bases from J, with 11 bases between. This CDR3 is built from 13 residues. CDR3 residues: CASSPSMSGELFF. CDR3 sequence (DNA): TGCGCCAGCAGCCCCAGCATGAGCGGGGAGCTGTTTTTT.

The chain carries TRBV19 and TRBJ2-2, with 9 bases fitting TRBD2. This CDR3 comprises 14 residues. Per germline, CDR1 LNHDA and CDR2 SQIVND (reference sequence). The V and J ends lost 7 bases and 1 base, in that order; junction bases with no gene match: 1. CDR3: CASKTSGNTGELFF. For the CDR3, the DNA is TGTGCCAGTAAGACTAGCGGGAACACCGGGGAGCTGTTTTTT.

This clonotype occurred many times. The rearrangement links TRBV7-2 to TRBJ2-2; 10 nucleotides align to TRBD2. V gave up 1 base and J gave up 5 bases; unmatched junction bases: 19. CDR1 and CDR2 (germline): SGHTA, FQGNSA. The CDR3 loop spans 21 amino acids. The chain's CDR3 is CASSLGPTGFLAGVLTGELFF. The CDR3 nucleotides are TGTGCCAGCAGCTTAGGTCCAACGGGCTTCCTAGCGGGAGTTTTGACCGGGGAGCTGTTTTTT.

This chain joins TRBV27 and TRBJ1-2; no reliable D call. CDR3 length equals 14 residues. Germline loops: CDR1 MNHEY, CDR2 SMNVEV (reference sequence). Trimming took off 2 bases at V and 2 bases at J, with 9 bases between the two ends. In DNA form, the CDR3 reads TGTGCCAGCAGTTTAGATGCGGCAAACTATGGCTACACCTTC. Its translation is CASSLDAANYGYTF.

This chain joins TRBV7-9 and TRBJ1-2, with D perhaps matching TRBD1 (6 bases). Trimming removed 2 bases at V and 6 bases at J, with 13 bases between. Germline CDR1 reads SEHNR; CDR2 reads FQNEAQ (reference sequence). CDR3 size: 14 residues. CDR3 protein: CASSLLLTGNGYTF. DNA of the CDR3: TGTGCCAGCAGCTTACTGTTAACAGGGAATGGCTACACCTTC.

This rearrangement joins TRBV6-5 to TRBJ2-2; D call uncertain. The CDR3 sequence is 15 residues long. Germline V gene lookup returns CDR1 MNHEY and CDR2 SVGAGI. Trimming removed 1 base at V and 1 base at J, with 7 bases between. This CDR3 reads CASSYLQENTGELFF. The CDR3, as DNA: TGTGCCAGCAGTTACTTACAAGAGAACACCGGGGAGCTGTTTTTT.

The CDR3 nucleotides are TGCAGCGCGTCGCGCGAAAAACCTTACGAGCAGTACTTC. This gives the protein CSASREKPYEQYF. J is TRBJ2-7 and V is TRBV20-1; no clear D gene. The V gene's germline CDR1 is DFQATT and CDR2 SNEGSKA (reference sequence). The CDR3 runs 13 residues.

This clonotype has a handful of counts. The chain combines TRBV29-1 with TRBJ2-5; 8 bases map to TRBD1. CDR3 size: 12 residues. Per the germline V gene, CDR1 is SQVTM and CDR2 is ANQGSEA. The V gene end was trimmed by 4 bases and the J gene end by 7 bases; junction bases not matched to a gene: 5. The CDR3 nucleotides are TGCAGCGTTGGACAGGGGCATGGGACCCAGTACTTC. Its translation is CSVGQGHGTQYF.

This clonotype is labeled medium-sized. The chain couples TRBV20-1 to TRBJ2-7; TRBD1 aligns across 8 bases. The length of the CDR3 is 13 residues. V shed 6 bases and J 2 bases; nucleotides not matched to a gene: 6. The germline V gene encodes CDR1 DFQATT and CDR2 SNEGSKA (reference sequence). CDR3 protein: CSAQGDRTYEQYF. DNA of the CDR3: TGCAGTGCCCAGGGGGACAGGACCTACGAGCAGTACTTC.

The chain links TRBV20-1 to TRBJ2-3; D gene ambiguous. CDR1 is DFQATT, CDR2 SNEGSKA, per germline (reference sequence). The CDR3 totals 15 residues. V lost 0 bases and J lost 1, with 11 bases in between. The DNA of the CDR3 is TGCAGTGCTAGAGACACAGTGGGTCGCACAGATACGCAGTATTTT. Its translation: CSARDTVGRTDTQYF.

CDR3 in amino acids: CASSLTWDSGNTIYF. Here the CDR3 DNA reads TGCGCCAGCAGCCTGACATGGGACTCTGGAAACACCATATATTTT. The chain carries TRBV10-2 and TRBJ1-3, with D unresolved. Per germline, CDR1 WSHSY and CDR2 SAAADI. This CDR3 contains 15 residues. The V end was cut by 6 bases, the J end by 0 bases, with 12 bases between.

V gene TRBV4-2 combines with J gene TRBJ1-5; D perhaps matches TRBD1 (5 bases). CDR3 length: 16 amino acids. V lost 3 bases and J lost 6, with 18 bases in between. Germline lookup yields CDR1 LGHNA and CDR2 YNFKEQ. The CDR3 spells CASSQALGRGGQPQHF. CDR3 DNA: TGTGCCAGCAGCCAGGCCCTGGGGAGGGGTGGTCAGCCCCAGCATTTT.

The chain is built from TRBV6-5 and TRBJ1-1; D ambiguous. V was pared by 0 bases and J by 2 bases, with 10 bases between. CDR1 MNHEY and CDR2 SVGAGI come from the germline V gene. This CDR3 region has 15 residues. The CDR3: CASSYSAGRNTEAFF. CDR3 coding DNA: TGTGCCAGCAGTTACTCGGCAGGCCGAAACACTGAAGCTTTCTTT.

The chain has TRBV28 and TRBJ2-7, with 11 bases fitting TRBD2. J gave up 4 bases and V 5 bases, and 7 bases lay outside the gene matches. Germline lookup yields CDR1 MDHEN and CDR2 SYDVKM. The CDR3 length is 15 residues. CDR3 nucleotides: TGTGCCAGCAGTACCCCTAGCGGGGGGCTGTACGAGCAGTACTTC. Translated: CASSTPSGGLYEQYF.

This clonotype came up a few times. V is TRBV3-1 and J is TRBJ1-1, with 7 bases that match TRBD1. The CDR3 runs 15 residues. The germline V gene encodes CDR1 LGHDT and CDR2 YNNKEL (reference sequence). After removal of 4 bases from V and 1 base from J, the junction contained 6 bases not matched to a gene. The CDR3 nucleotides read TGTGCCAGCAGCCTACGACAGGGTTCGAACACTGAAGCTTTCTTT. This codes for CASSLRQGSNTEAFF.

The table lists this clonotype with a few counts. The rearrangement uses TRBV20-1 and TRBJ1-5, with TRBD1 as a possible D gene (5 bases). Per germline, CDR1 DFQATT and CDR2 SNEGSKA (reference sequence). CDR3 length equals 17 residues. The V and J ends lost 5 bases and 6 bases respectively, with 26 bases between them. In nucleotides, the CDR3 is TGCAGTGCTGGGGCCGCCCGCTCCGGGACTTTGGGTCAGCCCCAGCATTTT. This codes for CSAGAARSGTLGQPQHF.

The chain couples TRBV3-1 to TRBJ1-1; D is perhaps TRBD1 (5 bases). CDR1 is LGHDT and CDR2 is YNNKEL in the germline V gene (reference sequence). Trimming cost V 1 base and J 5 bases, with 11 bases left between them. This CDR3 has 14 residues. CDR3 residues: CASSQGPKGTEAFF. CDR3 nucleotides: TGTGCCAGCAGCCAAGGGCCCAAGGGGACTGAAGCTTTCTTT. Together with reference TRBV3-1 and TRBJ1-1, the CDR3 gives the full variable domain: DTAVSQTPKYLVTQMGNDKSIKCEQNLGHDTMYWYKQDSKKFLKIMFSYNNKELIINETVPNRFSPKSPDKAHLNLHINSLELGDSAVYFCASSQGPKGTEAFFGQGTRLTVV.

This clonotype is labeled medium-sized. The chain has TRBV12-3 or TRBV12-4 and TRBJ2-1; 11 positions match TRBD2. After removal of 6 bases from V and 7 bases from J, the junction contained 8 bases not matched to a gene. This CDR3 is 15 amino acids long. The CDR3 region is CASSLLAGVGNEQFF. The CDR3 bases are TGTGCCAGCAGCCTACTAGCGGGAGTTGGAAATGAGCAGTTCTTC.